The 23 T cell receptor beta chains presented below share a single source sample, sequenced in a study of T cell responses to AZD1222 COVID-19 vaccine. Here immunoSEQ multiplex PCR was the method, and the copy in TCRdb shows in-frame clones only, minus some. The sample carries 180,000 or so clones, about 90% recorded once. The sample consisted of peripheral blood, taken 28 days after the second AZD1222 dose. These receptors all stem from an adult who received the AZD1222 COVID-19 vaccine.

The CDR3 bases are TGTGCCAGCAGCGGGGGAGGGAGTGTCTCCTACGAGCAGTACTTC. It translates to CASSGGGSVSYEQYF. The chain couples TRBV9 to TRBJ2-7, with 7 bases matching TRBD2. The V gene end was trimmed by 3 bases and the J gene end by 0 bases; junction bases not matched to a gene: 6. The CDR3 has 15 amino acids. Germline-derived CDR1 and CDR2 are SGDLS and YYNGEE.

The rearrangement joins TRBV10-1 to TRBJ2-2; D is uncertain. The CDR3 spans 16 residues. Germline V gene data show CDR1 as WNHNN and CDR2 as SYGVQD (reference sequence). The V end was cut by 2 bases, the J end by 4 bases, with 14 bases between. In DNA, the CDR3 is TGCGCCAGCAGTGAGGAAAGAGCGCCTGTCACCGGGGAGCTGTTTTTT. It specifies CASSEERAPVTGELFF.

CDR3: CASSILRTEAFF. CDR3 nucleotides: TGTGCCAGCAGCATCCTCCGGACTGAAGCTTTCTTT. The genes are TRBV2 and TRBJ1-1; D is unclear. CDR1 SNHLY and CDR2 FYNNEI come from the germline V gene. Trimming shortened V by 6 bases and J by 5 bases, and 10 bases separated the two germline ends. This CDR3 spans 12 amino acids.

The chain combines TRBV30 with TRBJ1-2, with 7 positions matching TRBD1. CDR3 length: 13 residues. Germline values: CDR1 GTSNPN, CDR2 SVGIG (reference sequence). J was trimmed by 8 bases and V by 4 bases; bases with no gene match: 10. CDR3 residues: CAWTLGGARGYTF. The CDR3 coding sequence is TGTGCCTGGACCCTAGGGGGCGCAAGAGGCTACACCTTC. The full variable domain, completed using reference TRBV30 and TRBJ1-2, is SQTIHQWPATLVQPVGSPLSLECTVEGTSNPNLYWYRQAAGRGLQLLFYSVGIGQISSEVPQNLSASRPQDRQFILSSKKLLLSDSGFYLCAWTLGGARGYTFGSGTRLTVV.

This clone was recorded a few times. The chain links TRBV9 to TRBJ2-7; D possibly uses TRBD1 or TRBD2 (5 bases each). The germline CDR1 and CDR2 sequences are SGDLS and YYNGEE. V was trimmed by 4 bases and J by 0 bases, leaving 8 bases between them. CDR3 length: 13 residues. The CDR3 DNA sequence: TGTGCCAGCAGCTGGGGGAGCTCCTACGAGCAGTACTTC. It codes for CASSWGSSYEQYF.

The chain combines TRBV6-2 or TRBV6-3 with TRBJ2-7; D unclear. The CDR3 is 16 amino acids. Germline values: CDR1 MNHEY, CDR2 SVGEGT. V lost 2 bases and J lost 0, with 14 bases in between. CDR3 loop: CASSYRPLISSYEQYF. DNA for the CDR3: TGTGCCAGCAGTTACCGACCCCTTATCAGCTCCTACGAGCAGTACTTC.

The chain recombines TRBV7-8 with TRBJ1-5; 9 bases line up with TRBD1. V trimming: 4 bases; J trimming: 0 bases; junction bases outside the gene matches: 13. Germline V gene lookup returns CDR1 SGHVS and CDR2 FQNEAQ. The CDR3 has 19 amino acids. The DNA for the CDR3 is TGTGCCAGCAGCTATCCCGGGACAGGGAGATTTTATAGCAATCAGCCCCAGCATTTT. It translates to CASSYPGTGRFYSNQPQHF. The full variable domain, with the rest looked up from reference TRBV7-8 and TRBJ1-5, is GAGVSQSPRYKVAKRGQDVALRCDPISGHVSLFWYQQALGQGPEFLTYFQNEAQLDKSGLPSDRFFAERPEGSVSTLKIQRTQQEDSAVYLCASSYPGTGRFYSNQPQHFGDGTRLSIL.

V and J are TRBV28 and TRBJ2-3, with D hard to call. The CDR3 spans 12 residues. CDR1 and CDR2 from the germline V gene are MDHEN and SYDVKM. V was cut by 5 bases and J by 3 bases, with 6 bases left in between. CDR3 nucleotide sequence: TGTGCCAGCAGTCTCATGACAGATACGCAGTATTTT. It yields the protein CASSLMTDTQYF.

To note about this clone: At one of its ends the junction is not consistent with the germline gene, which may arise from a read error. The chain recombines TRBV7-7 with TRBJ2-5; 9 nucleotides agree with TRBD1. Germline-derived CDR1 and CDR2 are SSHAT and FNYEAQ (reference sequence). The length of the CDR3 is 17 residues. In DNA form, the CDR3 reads TGTGCTAGCAGCTTAGGATTGGGGACAGGGTCTGAGGAGACCCAGTACTTC. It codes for CASSLGLGTGSEETQYF.

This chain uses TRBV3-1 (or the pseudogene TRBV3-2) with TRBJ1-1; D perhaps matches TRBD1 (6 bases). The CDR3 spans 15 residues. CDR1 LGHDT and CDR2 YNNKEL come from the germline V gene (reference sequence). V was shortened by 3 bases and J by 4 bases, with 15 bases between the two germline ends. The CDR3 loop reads CASSHGRGFGTEAFF. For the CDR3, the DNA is TGTGCCAGCAGCCACGGGAGGGGGTTTGGCACTGAAGCTTTCTTT.

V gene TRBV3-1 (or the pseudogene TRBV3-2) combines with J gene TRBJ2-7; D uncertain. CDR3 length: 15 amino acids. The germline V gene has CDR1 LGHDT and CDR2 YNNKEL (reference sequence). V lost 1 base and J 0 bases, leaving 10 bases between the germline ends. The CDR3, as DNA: TGTGCCAGCAGCCAAGGTCCAGTCAGCTCCTACGAGCAGTACTTC. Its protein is CASSQGPVSSYEQYF.

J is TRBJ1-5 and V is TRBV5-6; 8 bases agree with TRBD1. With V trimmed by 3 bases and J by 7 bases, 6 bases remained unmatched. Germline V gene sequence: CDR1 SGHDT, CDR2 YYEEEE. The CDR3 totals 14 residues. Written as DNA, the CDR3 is TGTGCCAGCAGCTCGGGACAGGACGGCCAGCCCCAGCATTTT. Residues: CASSSGQDGQPQHF. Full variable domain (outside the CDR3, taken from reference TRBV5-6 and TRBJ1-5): DAGVTQSPTHLIKTRGQQVTLRCSPKSGHDTVSWYQQALGQGPQFIFQYYEEEERQRGNFPDRFSGHQFPNYSSELNVNALLLGDSALYLCASSSGQDGQPQHFGDGTRLSIL.

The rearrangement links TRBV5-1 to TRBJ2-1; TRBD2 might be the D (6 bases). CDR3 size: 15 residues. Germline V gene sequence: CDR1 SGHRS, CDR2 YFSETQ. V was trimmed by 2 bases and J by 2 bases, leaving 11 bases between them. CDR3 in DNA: TGCGCCAGCAGCTTTCTGGCGGGGACCTACAATGAGCAGTTCTTC. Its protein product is CASSFLAGTYNEQFF. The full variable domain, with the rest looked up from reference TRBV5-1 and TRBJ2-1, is KAGVTQTPRYLIKTRGQQVTLSCSPISGHRSVSWYQQTPGQGLQFLFEYFSETQRNKGNFPGRFSGRQFSNSRSEMNVSTLELGDSALYLCASSFLAGTYNEQFFGPGTRLTVL.

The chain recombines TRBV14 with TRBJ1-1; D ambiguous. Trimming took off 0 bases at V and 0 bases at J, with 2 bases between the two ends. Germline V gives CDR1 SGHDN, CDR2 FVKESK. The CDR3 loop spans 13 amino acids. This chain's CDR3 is CASSQELNTEAFF. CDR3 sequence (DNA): TGTGCCAGCAGCCAAGAGCTGAACACTGAAGCTTTCTTT.

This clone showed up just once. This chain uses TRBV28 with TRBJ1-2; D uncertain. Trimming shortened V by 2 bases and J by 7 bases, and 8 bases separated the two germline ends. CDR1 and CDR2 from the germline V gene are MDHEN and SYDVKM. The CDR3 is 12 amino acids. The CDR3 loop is CASSLGVSGYTF. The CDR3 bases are TGTGCCAGCAGTTTAGGGGTGTCTGGCTACACCTTC.

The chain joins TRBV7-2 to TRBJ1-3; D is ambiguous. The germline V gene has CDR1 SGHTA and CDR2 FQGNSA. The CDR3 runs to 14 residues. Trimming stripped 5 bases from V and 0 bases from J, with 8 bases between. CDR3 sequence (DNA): TGTGCCAGCAGCCCTCGGGACTCTGGAAACACCATATATTTT. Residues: CASSPRDSGNTIYF.

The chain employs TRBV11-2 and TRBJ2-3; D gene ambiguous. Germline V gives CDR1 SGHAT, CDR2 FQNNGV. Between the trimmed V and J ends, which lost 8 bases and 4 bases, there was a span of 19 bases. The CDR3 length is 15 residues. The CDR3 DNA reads TGTGCCAGCGGGGAACTTCCCGTCGCCCCAGATACGCAGTATTTT. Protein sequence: CASGELPVAPDTQYF.

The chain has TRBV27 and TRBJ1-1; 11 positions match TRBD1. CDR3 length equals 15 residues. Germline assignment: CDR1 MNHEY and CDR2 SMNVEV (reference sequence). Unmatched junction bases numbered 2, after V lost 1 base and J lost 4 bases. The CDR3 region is CASSLFGTGGTEAFF. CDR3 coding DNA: TGTGCCAGCAGTTTATTCGGGACAGGGGGCACTGAAGCTTTCTTT.

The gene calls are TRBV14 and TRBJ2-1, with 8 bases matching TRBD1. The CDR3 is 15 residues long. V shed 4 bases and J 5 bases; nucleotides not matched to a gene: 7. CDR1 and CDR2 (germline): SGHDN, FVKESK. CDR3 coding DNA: TGTGCCAGCAGCCCTTGGACAGGGATAAACAATGAGCAGTTCTTC. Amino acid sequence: CASSPWTGINNEQFF.

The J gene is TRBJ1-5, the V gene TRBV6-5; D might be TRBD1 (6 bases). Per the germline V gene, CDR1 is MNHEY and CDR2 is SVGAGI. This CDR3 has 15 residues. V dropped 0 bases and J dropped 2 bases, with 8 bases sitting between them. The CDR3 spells CASSYSPGGNQPQHF. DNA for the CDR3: TGTGCCAGCAGTTACTCCCCAGGGGGCAATCAGCCCCAGCATTTT.

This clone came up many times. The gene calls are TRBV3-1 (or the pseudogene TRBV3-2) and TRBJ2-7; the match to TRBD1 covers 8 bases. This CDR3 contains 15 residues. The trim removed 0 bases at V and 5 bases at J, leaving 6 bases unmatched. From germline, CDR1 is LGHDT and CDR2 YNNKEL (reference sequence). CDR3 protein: CASSQDWTGSNEQYF. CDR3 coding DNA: TGTGCCAGCAGCCAAGACTGGACAGGGTCCAACGAGCAGTACTTC.

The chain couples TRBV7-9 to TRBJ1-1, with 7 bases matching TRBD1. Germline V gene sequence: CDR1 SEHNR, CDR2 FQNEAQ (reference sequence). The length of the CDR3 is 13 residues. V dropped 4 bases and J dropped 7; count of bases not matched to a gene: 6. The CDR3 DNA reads TGTGCCAGCAGCTCGGACTCAGGGGGTGAAGCTTTCTTT. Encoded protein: CASSSDSGGEAFF.

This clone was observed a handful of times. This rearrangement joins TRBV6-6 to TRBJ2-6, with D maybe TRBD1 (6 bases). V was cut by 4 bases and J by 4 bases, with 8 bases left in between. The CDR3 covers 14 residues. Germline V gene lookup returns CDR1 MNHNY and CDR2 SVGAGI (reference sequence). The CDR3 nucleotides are TGTGCCAGCAGTTGGACAGCAGGGGCCAACGTCCTGACTTTC. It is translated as CASSWTAGANVLTF.